The T cell receptor beta chain described here comes from a study of cytomegalovirus exposure and HLA in healthy donors. Whole-study findings and limits: Presence/absence analyses treated sequencing depth as roughly uniform across donors.

Germline V CDR1 and CDR2: SGHVS, FNYEAQ. The CDR3 is made up of 15 amino acids. On this clone itself: Its matching antigen is unknown.

The PCR was carried out with 60 Vbeta primers and 13 Jbeta primers. TCRdb's table, derived via immunoSEQ multiplex PCR, lists solely in-frame clones and lacks some. The repertoire holds approximately 140,000 clones, with 70% to 85% as singletons. The chain combines TRBV7-6 with TRBJ2-5, with 9 bases that match TRBD2. The J call may not be correct, given that the DNA end is closer to TRBJ2-7. The sample was PBMCs. This receptor was identified in a woman aged 40 to 50 in good health and CMV-seronegative. For the CDR3, the DNA is TGTGCCAGCAGCTTAGATGCGGGAGGGCCGTACGAGCAGTACTTC. Its protein is CASSLDAGGPYEQYF.